This T cell receptor (beta chain) appears in the sequencing data of a study of blood T cells in healthy people across ages. Through a sample-barcoded 5' primer and a J-beta primer mix, a second PCR was run for roughly 7 to 12 cycles. In TCRdb, the 5' RACE reads were re-called with MiXCR into one record per CDR3 protein. In the table there are some 1.1 million distinct CDR3 sequences, 35% to 45% of which are singletons. Notes on the study in general: Diversity estimated from one million T cells was considered an underestimate. Compared with aged donors, long-lived donors showed fewer expanded clones, suggesting selection.

Per germline, CDR1 DFQATT and CDR2 SNEGSKA (reference sequence). The CDR3 consists of 14 residues. The V gene lost 1 base and the J gene lost 5 bases, with 11 bases spanning the gap. Comment on this clonotype: Its antigen is unknown.

This rearrangement joins TRBV20-1 to TRBJ1-4; no firm D call. The clonotype comes from a young man in good health. Sequencing used blood. The CDR3 reads CSARAERGNEKLFF. In nucleotides, the CDR3 is TGCAGTGCTAGAGCGGAGCGGGGAAATGAAAAACTGTTTTTT.